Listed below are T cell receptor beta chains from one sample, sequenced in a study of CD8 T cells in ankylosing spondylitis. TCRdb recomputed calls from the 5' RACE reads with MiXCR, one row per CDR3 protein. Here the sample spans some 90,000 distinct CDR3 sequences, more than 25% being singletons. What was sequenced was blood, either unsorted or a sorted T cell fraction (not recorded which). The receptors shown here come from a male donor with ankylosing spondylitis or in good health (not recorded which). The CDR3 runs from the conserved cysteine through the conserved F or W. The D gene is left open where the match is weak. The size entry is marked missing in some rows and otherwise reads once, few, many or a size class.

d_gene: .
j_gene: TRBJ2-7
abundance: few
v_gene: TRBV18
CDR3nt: TGTGCCAGCTCACCAATCAGCGGCGAGCAGTACTTC
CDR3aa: CASSPISGEQYF

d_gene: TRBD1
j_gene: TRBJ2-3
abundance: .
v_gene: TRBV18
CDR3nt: TGTGCCAGCTCACCACAGGGGGCGTCAGGCACAGATACGCAGTATTTT
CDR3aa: CASSPQGASGTDTQYF

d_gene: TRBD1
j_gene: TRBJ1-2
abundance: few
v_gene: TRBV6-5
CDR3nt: TGTGCCAGCAGTCCAGGACAGGGCCGCTACACCTTC
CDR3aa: CASSPGQGRYTF

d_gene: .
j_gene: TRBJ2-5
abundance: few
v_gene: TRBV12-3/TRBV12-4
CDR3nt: TGTGCCAGCAGCTCTTTGACGGAGTCTGCGGCGGCCCAGTACTTC
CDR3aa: CASSSLTESAAAQYF

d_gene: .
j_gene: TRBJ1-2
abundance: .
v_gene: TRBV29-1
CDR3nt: TGCAGCGTTGCAAGGGGCGCCACCTATGGCTACACCTTC
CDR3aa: CSVARGATYGYTF

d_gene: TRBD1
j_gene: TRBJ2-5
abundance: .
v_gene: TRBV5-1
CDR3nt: TGCGCCAGCAGTTATTCAGGGGGCCCGGGCAAGGAGACCCAGTACTTC
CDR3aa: CASSYSGGPGKETQYF

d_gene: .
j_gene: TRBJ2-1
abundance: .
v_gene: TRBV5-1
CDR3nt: TGCGCCAGCAGCTTACAGGACACGAGCTCCTACAATGAGCAGTTCTTC
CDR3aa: CASSLQDTSSYNEQFF

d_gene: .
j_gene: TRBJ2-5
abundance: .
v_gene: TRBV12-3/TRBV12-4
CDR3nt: TGTGCCAGCAGTCCGACTAGGGTACGATTGACCCAGTACTTC
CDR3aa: CASSPTRVRLTQYF

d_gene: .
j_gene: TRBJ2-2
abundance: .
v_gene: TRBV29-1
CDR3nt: TGCAGCGTTGAAGGCGTCACCGGGGAGCTGTTTTTT
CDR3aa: CSVEGVTGELFF

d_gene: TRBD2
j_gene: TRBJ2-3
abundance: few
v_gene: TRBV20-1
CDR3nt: TGCAGTGCACCAGCGGGGGGCCGAGGCAGCGCAGATACGCAGTATTTT
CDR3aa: CSAPAGGRGSADTQYF

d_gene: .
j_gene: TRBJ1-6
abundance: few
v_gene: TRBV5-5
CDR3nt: TGTGCCAGCAGCTTCGAACCTTCTCCCAAATCACCCCTCCACTTT
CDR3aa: CASSFEPSPKSPLHF

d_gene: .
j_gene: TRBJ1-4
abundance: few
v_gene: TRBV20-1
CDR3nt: TGCAGTGCTCAGGGAGGACAGTCAACTAATGAAAAACTGTTTTTT
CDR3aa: CSAQGGQSTNEKLFF

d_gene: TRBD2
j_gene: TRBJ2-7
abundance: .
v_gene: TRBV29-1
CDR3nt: TGCAGCGTTATGGGAGGGCGAGGATTCGACGAGCAGTACTTC
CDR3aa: CSVMGGRGFDEQYF

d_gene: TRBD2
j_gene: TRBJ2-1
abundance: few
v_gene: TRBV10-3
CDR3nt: TGTGCCTCCTCGACTAGCGGGGACGGGAATGAGCAGTTCTTC
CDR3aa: CASSTSGDGNEQFF

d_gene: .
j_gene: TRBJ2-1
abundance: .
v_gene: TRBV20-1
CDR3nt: TGCAGTGCTAGCTCAGGGCGAGCGTACAATGAGCAGTTCTTC
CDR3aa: CSASSGRAYNEQFF

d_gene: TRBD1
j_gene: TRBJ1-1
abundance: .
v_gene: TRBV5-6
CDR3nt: TGTGCCAGCAGCTTGTACGGACTAGGGACAGAGTTGAACACTGAAGCTTTCTTT
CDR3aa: CASSLYGLGTELNTEAFF

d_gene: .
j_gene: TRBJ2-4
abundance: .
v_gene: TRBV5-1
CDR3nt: TGCGCCAGCAGCTTGGGGCAGTGGAAAAACATTCAGTACTTC
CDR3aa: CASSLGQWKNIQYF

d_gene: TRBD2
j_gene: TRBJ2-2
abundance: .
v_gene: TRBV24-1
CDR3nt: TGTGCCACCAGTGACCCGGGACTAGCGGGAACCGGGGAGCTGTTTTTT
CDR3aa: CATSDPGLAGTGELFF

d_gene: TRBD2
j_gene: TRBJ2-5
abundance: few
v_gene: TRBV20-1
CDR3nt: TGCAGTGCTCCAACTAGCGGGGGGAAAGAGACCCAGTACTTC
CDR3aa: CSAPTSGGKETQYF

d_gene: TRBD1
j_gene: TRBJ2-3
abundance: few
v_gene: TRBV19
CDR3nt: TGTGCCAGTAGTTCGACAGGGTTGGGCACAGATACGCAGTATTTT
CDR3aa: CASSSTGLGTDTQYF

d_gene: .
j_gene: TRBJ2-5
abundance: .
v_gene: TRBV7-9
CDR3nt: TGTGCCAGCAGCTTAGCCTACGAAGAGACCCAGTACTTC
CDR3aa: CASSLAYEETQYF

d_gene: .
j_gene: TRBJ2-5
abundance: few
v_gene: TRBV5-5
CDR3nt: TGTGCCAGCAGCTTGGTGGACGAACAAGAGACCCAGTACTTC
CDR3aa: CASSLVDEQETQYF

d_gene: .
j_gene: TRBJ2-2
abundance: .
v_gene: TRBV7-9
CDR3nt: TGTGCCAGCAGGCCAGGGCAGGCTAACACCGGGGAGCTGTTTTTT
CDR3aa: CASRPGQANTGELFF

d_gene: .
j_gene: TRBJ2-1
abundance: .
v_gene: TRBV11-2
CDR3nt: TGTGCCAGCAGCCCCGATCGGGTAGCGTCCCAGTGGTTCTTC
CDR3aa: CASSPDRVASQWFF

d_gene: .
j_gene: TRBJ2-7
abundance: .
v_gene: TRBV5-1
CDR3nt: TGCGCCAGCAGCGAAGACTGGAGCTCCTACGAGCAGTACTTC
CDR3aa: CASSEDWSSYEQYF

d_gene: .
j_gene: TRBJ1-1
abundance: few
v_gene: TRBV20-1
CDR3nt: TGCAGTGCCAAAATCCTCGGCACTGAAGCTTTCTTT
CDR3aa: CSAKILGTEAFF

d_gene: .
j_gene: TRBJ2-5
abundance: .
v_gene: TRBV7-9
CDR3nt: TGTGCCAGCAGCTCCTTCCGCGCTAGCTTAGAGACCCAGTACTTC
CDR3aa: CASSSFRASLETQYF

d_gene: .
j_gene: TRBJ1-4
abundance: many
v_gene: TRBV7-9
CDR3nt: TGTGCCAGCAGCTTAACAACAGGCCATGAAAAACTGTTTTTT
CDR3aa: CASSLTTGHEKLFF

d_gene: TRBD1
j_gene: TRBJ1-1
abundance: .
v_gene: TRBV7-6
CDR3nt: TGTGCCAGCAGCTTGCCGACAGGGGGCAACACTGAAGCTTTCTTT
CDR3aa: CASSLPTGGNTEAFF

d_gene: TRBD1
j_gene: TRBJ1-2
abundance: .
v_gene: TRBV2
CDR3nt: TGTGCCAGCAGCCCCGACAGGGACTTATGGGGCTACACCTTC
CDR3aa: CASSPDRDLWGYTF

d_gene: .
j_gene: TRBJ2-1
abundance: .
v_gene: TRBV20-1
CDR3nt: TGCAGTGCTAGGAGGAGGGGGACGGAAGCCTACAATGAGCAGTTCTTC
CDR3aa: CSARRRGTEAYNEQFF

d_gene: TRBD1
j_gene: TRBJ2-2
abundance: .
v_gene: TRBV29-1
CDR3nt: TGCAGCGTGGGACAGGGGGCTGGCGGGGAGCTGTTTTTT
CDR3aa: CSVGQGAGGELFF

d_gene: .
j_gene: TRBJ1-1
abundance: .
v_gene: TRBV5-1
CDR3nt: TGCGCCAGCAGGGGGATCATGAACACTGAAGCTTTCTTT
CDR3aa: CASRGIMNTEAFF

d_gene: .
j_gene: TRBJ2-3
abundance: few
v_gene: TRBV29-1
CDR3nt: TGCAGCGTTGAAGGCCGGGACCCGATAACAGATACGCAGTATTTT
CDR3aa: CSVEGRDPITDTQYF

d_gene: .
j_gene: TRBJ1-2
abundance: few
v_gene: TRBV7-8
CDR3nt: TGTGCCAGCAGCTTAGAAGGGGCGTATGGCTACACCTTC
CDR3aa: CASSLEGAYGYTF

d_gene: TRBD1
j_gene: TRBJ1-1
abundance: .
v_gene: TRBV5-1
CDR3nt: TGCGCCAGCTACGACAGGGGTTACACTGAAGCTTTCTTT
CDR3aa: CASYDRGYTEAFF

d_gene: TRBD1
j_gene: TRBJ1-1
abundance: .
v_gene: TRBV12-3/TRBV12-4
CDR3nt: TGTGCCAGCAGTCAGAGACAGGGTCGGAGCACTGAAGCTTTCTTT
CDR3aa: CASSQRQGRSTEAFF

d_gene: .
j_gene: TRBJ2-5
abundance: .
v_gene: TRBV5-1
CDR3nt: TGCGCCAGCAGCTTGGAAGACGGACTTGAGACCCAGTACTTC
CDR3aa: CASSLEDGLETQYF

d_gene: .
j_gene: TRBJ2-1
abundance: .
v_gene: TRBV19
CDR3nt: TGTGCCAGTAGTATCCTAGACACAGGACCCAATGAGCAGTTCTTC
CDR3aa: CASSILDTGPNEQFF

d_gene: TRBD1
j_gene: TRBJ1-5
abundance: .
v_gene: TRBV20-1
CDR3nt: TGCAGTGCTGACCCGGGACAGGGGTTCCAGCCCCAGCATTTT
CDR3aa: CSADPGQGFQPQHF

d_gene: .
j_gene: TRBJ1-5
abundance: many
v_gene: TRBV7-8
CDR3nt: TGTGCCAGCAGCCCTATCGGAAATCAGCCCCAGCATTTT
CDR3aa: CASSPIGNQPQHF

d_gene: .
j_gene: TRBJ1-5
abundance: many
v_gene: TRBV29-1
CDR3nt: TGCAGCGTTGCGGCGGACGCCTATGGAAATCAGCCCCAGCATTTT
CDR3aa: CSVAADAYGNQPQHF

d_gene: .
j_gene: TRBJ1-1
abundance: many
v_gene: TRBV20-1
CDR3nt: TGCAGTACACAGGGGAACACTGAAGCTTTCTTT
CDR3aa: CSTQGNTEAFF

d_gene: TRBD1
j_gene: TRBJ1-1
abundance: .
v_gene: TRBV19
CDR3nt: TGTGCCAGTAGTATAAGGCGGACAGGGCCCATGAACACTGAAGCTTTCTTT
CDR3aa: CASSIRRTGPMNTEAFF

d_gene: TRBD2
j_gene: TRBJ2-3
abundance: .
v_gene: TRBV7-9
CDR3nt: TGTGCCAGCAGCTTTAGCGGGAACGCAGATACGCAGTATTTT
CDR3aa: CASSFSGNADTQYF

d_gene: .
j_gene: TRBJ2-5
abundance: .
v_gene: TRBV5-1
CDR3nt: TGCGCCAGCAGCATTGGACAGAAACAAGAGACCCAGTACTTC
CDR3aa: CASSIGQKQETQYF